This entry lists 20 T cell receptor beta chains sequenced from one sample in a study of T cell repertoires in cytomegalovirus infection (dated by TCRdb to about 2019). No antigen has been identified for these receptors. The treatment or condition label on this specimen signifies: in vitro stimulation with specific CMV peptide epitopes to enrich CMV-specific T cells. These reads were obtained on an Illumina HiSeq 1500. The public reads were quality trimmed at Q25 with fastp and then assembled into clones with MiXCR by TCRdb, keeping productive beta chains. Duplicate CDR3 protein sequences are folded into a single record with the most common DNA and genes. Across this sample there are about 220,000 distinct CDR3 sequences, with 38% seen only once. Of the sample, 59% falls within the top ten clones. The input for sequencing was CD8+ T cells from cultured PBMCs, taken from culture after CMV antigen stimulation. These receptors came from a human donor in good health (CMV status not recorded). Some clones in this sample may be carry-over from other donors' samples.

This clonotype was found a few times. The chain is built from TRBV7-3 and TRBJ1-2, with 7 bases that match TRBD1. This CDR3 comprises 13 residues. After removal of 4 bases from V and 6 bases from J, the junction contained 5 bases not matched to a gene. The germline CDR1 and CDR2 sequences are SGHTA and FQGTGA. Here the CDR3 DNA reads TGTGCCAGCAGCTCGACAGGGACGGATGGCTACACCTTC. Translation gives CASSSTGTDGYTF.

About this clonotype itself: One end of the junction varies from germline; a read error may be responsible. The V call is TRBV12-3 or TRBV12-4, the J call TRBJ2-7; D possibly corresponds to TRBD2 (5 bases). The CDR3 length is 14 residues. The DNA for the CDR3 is TGTGCAAGCAGTTTATACGGGAAGTTCTACGAGCAGTACTTC. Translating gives CASSLYGKFYEQYF.

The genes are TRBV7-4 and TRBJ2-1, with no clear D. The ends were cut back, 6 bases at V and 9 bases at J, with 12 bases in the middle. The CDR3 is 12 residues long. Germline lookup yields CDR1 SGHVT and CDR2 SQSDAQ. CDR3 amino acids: CASSQADGEQFF. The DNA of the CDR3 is TGTGCCAGCAGTCAGGCAGATGGTGAGCAGTTCTTC. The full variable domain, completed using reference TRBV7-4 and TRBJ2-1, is GAGVSQSPRYKVAKRGRDVALRCDSISGHVTLYWYRQTLGQGSEVLTYSQSDAQRDKSGRPSGRFSAERPERSVSTLKIQRTEQGDSAVYLCASSQADGEQFFGPGTRLTVL.

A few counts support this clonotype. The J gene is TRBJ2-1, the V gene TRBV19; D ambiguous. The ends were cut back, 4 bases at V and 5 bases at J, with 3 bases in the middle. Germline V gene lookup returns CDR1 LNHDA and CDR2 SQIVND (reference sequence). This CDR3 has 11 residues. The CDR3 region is CASSTDNEQFF. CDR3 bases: TGTGCCAGTAGTACCGACAATGAGCAGTTCTTC.

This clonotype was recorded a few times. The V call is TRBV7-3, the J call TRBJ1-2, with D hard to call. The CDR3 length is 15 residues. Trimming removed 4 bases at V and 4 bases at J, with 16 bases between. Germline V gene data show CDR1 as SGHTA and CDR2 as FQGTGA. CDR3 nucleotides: TGTGCCAGCAGCTACGACGGGGAAACCACCTATGGCTACACCTTC. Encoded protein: CASSYDGETTYGYTF.

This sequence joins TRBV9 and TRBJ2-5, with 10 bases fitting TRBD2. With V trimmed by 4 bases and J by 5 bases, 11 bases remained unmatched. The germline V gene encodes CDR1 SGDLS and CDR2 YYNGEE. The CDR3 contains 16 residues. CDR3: CASSLPLAGERETQYF. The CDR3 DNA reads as TGTGCCAGCAGCCTTCCTCTAGCGGGAGAACGGGAGACCCAGTACTTC.

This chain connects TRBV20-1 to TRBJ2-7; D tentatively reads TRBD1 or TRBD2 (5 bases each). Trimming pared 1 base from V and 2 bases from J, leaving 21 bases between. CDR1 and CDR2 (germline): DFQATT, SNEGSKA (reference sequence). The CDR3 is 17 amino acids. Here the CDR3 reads CSARGVSGPPIPYEQYF. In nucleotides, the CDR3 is TGCAGTGCTAGAGGGGTTTCGGGACCGCCGATACCCTACGAGCAGTACTTC.

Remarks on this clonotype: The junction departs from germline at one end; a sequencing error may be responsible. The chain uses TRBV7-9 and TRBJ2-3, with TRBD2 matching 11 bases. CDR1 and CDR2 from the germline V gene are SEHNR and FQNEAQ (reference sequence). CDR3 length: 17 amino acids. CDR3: CARSRTKLAGEEDTKYF. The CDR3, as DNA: TGTGCCAGAAGCCGTACCAAACTAGCGGGAGAGGAAGATACGAAGTATTTT.

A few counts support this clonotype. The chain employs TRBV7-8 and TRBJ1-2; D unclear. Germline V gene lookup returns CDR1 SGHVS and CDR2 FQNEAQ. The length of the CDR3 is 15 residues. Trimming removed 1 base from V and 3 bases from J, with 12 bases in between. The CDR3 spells CASSLVSGSDYGYTF. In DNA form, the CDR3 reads TGTGCCAGCAGCTTAGTTAGCGGCTCGGACTATGGCTACACCTTC.

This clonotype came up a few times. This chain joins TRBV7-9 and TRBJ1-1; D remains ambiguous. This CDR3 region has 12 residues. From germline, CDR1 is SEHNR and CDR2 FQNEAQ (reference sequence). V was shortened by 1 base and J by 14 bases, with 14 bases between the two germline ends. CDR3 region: CASSLGWPRAFF. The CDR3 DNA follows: TGTGCCAGCAGCTTAGGATGGCCCCGGGCCTTCTTT.

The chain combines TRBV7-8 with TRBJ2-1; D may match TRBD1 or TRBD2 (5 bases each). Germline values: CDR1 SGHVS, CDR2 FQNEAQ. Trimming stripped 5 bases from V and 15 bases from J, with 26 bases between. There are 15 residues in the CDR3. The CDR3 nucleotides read TGTGCCAGCAGCCGGGGCGCCCTCTCCTACAATGAGACGTTCTTC. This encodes CASSRGALSYNETFF.

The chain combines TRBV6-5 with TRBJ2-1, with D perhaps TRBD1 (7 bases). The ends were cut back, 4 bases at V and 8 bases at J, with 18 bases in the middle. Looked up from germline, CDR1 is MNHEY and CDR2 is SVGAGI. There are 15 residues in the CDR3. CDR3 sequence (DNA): TGTGCCAGCAGTTCGGGCCCCAGGGGGGTGGATGAGCAGTTCTTC. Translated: CASSSGPRGVDEQFF.

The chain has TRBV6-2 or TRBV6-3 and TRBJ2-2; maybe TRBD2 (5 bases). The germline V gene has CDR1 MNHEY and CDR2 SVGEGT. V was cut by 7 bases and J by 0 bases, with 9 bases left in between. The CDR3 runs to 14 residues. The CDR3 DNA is TGTGCCAGCAATCACGGGGCGAACACCGGGGAGCTGTTTTTT. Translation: CASNHGANTGELFF.

The CDR3 protein is CASSQDSSNPPQHF. CDR3 bases: TGCGCCAGCAGCCAAGACAGTAGCAATCCGCCACAGCATTTT. The V and J genes are TRBV4-1 and TRBJ1-5, with D uncertain. Trimming left V 0 bases short and J 13 bases short, with 16 bases between. This CDR3 has 14 amino acids. The germline gives CDR1 MGHRA, CDR2 YSYEKL.

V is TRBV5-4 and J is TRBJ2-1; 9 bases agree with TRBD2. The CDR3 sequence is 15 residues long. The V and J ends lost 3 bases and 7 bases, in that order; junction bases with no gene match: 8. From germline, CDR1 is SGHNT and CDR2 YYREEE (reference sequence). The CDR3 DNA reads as TGTGCCAGCAGCTCGGGACTAGCAGTGTTGAATGAGCAGTTCTTC. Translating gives CASSSGLAVLNEQFF.

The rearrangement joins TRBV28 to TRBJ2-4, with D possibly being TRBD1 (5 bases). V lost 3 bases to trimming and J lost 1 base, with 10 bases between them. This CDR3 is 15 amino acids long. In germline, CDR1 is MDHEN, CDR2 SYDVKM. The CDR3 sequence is CASSLSRVAKNIQYF. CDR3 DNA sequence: TGTGCCAGCAGTTTGTCCAGGGTGGCCAAAAACATTCAGTACTTC.

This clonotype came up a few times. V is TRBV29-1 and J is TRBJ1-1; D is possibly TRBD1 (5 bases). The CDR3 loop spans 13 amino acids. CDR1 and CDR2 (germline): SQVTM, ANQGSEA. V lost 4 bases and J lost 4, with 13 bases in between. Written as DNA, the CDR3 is TGCAGCGTTGTCCCCAGGGTGGCCACTGAAGCTTTCTTT. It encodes CSVVPRVATEAFF.

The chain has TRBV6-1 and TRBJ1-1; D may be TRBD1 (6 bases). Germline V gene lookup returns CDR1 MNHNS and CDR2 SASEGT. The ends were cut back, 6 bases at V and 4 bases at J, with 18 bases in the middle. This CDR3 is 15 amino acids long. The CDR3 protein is CASSQRGGRGTEAFF. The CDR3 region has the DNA TGTGCCAGCAGCCAGAGGGGGGGGAGAGGCACTGAAGCTTTCTTT.

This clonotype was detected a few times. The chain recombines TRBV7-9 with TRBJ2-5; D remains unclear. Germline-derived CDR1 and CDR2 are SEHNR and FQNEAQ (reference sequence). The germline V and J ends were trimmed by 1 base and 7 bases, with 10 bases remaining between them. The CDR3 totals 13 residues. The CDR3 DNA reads TGTGCCAGCAGCTTAGACCCTCCGGGGACCCAGTACTTC. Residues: CASSLDPPGTQYF.

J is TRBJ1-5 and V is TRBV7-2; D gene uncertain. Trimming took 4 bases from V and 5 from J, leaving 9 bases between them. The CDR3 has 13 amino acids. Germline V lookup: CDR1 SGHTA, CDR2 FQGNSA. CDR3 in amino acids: CASSSDLHQPQHF. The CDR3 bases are TGTGCCAGCAGCTCAGACCTGCATCAGCCCCAGCATTTT.